The next 10 T cell receptor beta chains were all read from a single sample in a study of patients and donors after allogeneic stem cell transplantation. TCRdb processed the RT-PCR reads anew with MiXCR; each CDR3 protein has one entry. This table holds about a million distinct CDR3 sequences, 15% to 20% found once. Sample: blood, either unsorted or a sorted T cell fraction (not recorded which). These TCRs come from a human donor who was either an allogeneic HSCT recipient or a stem cell or donor lymphocyte infusion donor (not recorded which). It is not recorded whose cells these are; they may come from a transplant donor.

This clonotype was seen a few times. This sequence joins TRBV6-2 or TRBV6-3 and TRBJ2-7, with 7 bases matching TRBD2. The V and J ends lost 5 bases and 4 bases, in that order; junction bases with no gene match: 11. The CDR3 has 15 amino acids. Germline CDR1 reads MNHEY; CDR2 reads SVGEGT. For the CDR3, the DNA is TGTGCCAGCAGTCAGTGGACTACCGGGGGGTACGAGCAGTACTTC. Translated, it gives CASSQWTTGGYEQYF.

This clonotype appeared a few times. The chain employs TRBV11-2 and TRBJ1-2, with TRBD1 as a possible D gene (6 bases). The length of the CDR3 is 13 residues. Germline CDR1 SGHAT, CDR2 FQNNGV. Trimming pared 4 bases from V and 11 bases from J, leaving 17 bases between. CDR3 DNA: TGTGCCAGCAGCTCCCCCGACGGGGGCAGGTACACCTTC. This codes for CASSSPDGGRYTF.

The rearrangement uses TRBV27 and TRBJ1-1; D is uncertain. This CDR3 has 14 residues. CDR1 MNHEY and CDR2 SMNVEV come from the germline V gene (reference sequence). The V gene lost 6 bases and the J gene lost 4 bases, with 15 bases spanning the gap. Written as DNA, the CDR3 is TGTGCCAGCAGGAAGGGAAAGCTGGCCACTGAAGCTTTCTTT. Its protein is CASRKGKLATEAFF.

The chain has TRBV20-1 and TRBJ2-5; tentatively, D is TRBD1 (6 bases). Germline V gene lookup returns CDR1 DFQATT and CDR2 SNEGSKA (reference sequence). V dropped 6 bases and J dropped 3 bases, with 14 bases sitting between them. The CDR3 has 13 amino acids. CDR3 coding DNA: TGCAGTGCCCGCAGGGGCTCAGAAGAGACCCAGTACTTC. This codes for CSARRGSEETQYF.

This clonotype appeared a few times. The CDR3, as DNA: TGTGCCACCAGTGATTGGGCCGGGACAACCTCCTACAATGAGCAGTTCTTC. It encodes CATSDWAGTTSYNEQFF. The chain joins TRBV24-1 to TRBJ2-1, with TRBD1 as a possible D gene (6 bases). Trimming took off 2 bases at V and 0 bases at J, with 13 bases between the two ends. This CDR3 has 17 residues. The germline gives CDR1 KGHDR, CDR2 SFDVKD.

This rearrangement joins TRBV30 to TRBJ1-2; TRBD1 aligns across 10 bases. The CDR3 consists of 14 residues. V lost 2 bases and J lost 6; bases outside the gene matches: 6. Germline V gene sequence: CDR1 GTSNPN, CDR2 SVGIG (reference sequence). This CDR3 reads CAWSPGTGVHGYTF. The CDR3 DNA sequence: TGTGCCTGGAGTCCCGGGACAGGGGTGCATGGCTACACCTTC.

This clonotype was seen a handful of times. The rearrangement uses TRBV7-8 and TRBJ1-2; 9 bases line up with TRBD1. The germline CDR1 and CDR2 sequences are SGHVS and FQNEAQ. The CDR3 contains 16 residues. The J segment lost 2 bases and the V segment lost 5 bases, leaving 9 bases of the junction unmatched. In DNA, the CDR3 is TGTGCCAGCAGCCTCAGCTCCGGGACAGGGAACTATGGCTACACCTTC. Translation: CASSLSSGTGNYGYTF.

This clonotype was seen more than once but under ten times. The rearrangement uses TRBV5-1 and TRBJ2-7, with TRBD1 matching over 7 bases. The CDR3 spans 14 residues. V shed 6 bases and J 1 base; nucleotides not matched to a gene: 7. Germline lookup yields CDR1 SGHRS and CDR2 YFSETQ. This chain's CDR3 is CASNPGQKSYEQYF. CDR3 nucleotide sequence: TGCGCCAGCAACCCGGGACAGAAATCCTACGAGCAGTACTTC.

The table lists this clonotype with a few counts. The genes are TRBV4-1 and TRBJ2-4; D is perhaps TRBD2 (6 bases). With 3 bases removed from V and 6 bases from J, the gap between germline ends came to 15 bases. CDR3 length equals 15 residues. The germline V gene encodes CDR1 MGHRA and CDR2 YSYEKL. CDR3: CASSQEAGQGNIQYF. The CDR3 DNA sequence: TGCGCCAGCAGCCAGGAGGCGGGGCAAGGAAACATTCAGTACTTC.

The J gene is TRBJ2-3, the V gene TRBV9; the match to TRBD2 covers 12 bases. The CDR3 is 16 amino acids. The germline V gene encodes CDR1 SGDLS and CDR2 YYNGEE. The V and J ends lost 0 bases and 3 bases, in that order; junction bases with no gene match: 2. CDR3 region: CASSVGGTSGTDTQYF. CDR3 bases: TGTGCCAGCAGCGTAGGCGGGACTAGCGGGACAGATACGCAGTATTTT.